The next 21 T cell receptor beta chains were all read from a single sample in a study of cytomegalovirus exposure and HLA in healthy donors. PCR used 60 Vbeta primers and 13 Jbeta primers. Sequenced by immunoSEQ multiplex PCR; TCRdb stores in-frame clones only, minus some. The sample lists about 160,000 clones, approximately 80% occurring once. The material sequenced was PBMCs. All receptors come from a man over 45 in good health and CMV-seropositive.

CDR3 sequence: CASSFPEWGNQETQYF. The DNA for the CDR3 is TGTGCCAGCAGCTTCCCGGAGTGGGGCAACCAAGAGACCCAGTACTTC. This chain links TRBV7-9 with TRBJ2-5, with a weak D call TRBD1 (5 bases). The germline gives CDR1 SEHNR, CDR2 FQNEAQ (reference sequence). The CDR3 is made up of 16 amino acids. V lost 3 bases and J 0 bases, leaving 14 bases between the germline ends.

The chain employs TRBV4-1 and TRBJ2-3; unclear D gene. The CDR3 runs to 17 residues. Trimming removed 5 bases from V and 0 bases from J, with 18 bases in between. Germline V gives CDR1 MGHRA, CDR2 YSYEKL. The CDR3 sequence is CASSYQDLTLSTDTQYF. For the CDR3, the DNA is TGCGCCAGCAGCTACCAAGATTTAACATTAAGCACAGATACGCAGTATTTT.

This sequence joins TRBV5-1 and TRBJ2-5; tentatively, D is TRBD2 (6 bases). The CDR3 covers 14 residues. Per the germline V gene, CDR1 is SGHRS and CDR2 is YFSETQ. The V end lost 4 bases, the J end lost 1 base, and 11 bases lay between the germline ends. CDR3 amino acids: CASSVGGPQETQYF. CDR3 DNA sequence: TGCGCCAGCAGCGTCGGGGGTCCCCAAGAGACCCAGTACTTC. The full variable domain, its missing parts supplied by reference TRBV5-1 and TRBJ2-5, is KAGVTQTPRYLIKTRGQQVTLSCSPISGHRSVSWYQQTPGQGLQFLFEYFSETQRNKGNFPGRFSGRQFSNSRSEMNVSTLELGDSALYLCASSVGGPQETQYFGPGTRLLVL.

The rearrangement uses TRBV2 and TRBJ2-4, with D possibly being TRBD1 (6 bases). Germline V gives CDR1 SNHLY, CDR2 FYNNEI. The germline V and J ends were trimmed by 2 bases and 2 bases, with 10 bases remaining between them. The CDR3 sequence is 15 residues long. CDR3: CASSESRDTKNIQYF. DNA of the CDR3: TGTGCCAGCAGTGAAAGCCGGGACACCAAAAACATTCAGTACTTC.

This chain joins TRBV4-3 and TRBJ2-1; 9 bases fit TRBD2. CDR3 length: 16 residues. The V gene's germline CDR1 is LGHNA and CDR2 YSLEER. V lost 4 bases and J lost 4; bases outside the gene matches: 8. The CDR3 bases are TGCGCCAGCAGCCGAGGACTAGCGTCGAGGTACAATGAGCAGTTCTTC. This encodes CASSRGLASRYNEQFF.

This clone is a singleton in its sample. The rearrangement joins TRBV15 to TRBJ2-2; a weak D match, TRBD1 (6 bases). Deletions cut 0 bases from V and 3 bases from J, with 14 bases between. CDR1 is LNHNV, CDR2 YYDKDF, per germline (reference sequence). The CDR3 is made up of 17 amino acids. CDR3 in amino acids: CATSRDLSGTYTGELFF. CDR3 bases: TGTGCCACCAGCAGAGATCTATCAGGGACATACACCGGGGAGCTGTTTTTT.

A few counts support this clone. The CDR3 sequence is CASSQDGGATEAFF. The CDR3 DNA follows: TGCGCCAGCAGCCAAGATGGTGGGGCCACTGAAGCTTTCTTT. The chain combines TRBV4-3 with TRBJ1-1, with D tentatively TRBD1 (5 bases). The CDR3 extends over 14 amino acids. From germline, CDR1 is LGHNA and CDR2 YSLEER. With 0 bases removed from V and 4 bases from J, the gap between germline ends came to 9 bases.

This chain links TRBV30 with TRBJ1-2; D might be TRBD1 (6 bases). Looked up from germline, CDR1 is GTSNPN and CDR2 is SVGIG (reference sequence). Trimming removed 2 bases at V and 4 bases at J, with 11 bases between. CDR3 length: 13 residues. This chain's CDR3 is CAWSSGVGYGYTF. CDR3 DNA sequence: TGTGCCTGGAGTTCAGGGGTGGGCTATGGCTACACCTTC.

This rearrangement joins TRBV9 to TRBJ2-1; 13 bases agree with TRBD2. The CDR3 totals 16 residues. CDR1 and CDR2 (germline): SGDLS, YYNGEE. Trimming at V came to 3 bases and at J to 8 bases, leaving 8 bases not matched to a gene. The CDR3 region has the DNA TGTGCCAGCAGCGCTTCGGGACTAGCGGGGTACTATGAGCAGTTCTTC. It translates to CASSASGLAGYYEQFF.

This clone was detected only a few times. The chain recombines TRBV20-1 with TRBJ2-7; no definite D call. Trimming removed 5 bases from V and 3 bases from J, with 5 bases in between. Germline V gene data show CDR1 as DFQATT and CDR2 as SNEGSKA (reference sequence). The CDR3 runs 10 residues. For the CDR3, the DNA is TGCAGTGCTGACAACTACGAGCAGTACTTC. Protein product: CSADNYEQYF.

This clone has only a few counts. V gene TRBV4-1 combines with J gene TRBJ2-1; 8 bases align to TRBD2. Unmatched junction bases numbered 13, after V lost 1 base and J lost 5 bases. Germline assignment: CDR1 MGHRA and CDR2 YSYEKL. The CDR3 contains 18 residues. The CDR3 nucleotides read TGCGCCAGCAGCCAAGCTCGGGGGGGCTGGTTCGTTGACAATGAGCAGTTCTTC. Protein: CASSQARGGWFVDNEQFF.

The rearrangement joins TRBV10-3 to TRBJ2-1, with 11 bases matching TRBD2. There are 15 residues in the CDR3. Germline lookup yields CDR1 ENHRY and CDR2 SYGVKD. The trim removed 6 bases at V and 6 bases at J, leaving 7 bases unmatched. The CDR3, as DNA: TGTGCCATCAGCACTAGCGGGGGTGTTTCCAATGAGCAGTTCTTC. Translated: CAISTSGGVSNEQFF.

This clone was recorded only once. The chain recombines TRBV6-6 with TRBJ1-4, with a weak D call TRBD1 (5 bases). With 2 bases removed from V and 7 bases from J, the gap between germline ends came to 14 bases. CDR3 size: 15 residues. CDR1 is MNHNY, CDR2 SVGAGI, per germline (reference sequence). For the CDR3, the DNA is TGTGCCAGCAGTTACCGACCGGCAGGGTTTGAAAAACTGTTTTTT. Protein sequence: CASSYRPAGFEKLFF.

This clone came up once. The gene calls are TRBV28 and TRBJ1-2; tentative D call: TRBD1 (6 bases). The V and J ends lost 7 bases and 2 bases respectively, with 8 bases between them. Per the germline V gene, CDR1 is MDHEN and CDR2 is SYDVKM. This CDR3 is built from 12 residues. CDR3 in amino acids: CASTGQNYGYTF. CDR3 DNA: TGTGCCAGCACCGGACAGAACTATGGCTACACCTTC.

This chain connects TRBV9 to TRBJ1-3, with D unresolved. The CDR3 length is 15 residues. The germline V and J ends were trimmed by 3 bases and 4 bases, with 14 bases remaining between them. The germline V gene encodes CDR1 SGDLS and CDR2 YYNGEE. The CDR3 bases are TGTGCCAGCAGCGCCGGGGAAGGGTACGGAAACACCATATATTTT. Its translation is CASSAGEGYGNTIYF.

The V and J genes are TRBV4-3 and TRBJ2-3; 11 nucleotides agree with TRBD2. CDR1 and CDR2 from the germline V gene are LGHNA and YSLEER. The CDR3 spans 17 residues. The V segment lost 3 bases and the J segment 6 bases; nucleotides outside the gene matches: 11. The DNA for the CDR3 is TGCGCCAGCAGCCAGAGATATAGCGGGGGGGCCCCCGATACGCAGTATTTT. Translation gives CASSQRYSGGAPDTQYF.

CDR3 bases: TGTGCCAGCAGCGTAACTGCAACTAATGAAAAACTGTTTTTT. Translating it yields CASSVTATNEKLFF. This chain uses TRBV9 with TRBJ1-4, with D uncertain. CDR3 length: 14 residues. V lost 1 base, J lost 0 bases, and 4 bases lay in between. Germline V CDR1 and CDR2: SGDLS, YYNGEE. Combining the CDR3 with reference TRBV9 and TRBJ1-4 gives the whole variable domain DSGVTQTPKHLITATGQRVTLRCSPRSGDLSVYWYQQSLDQGLQFLIQYYNGEERAKGNILERFSAQQFPDLHSELNLSSLELGDSALYFCASSVTATNEKLFFGSGTQLSVL.

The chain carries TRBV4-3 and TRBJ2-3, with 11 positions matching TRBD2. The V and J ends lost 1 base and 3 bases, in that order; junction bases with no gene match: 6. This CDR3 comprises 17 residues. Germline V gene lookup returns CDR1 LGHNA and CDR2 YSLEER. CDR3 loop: CASSQGLTSGGTDTQYF. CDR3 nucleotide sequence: TGCGCCAGCAGCCAAGGCCTAACTAGCGGGGGAACAGATACGCAGTATTTT.

CDR3: CASSFGRGEAFF. CDR3 nucleotides: TGTGCCAGCAGCTTTGGACGGGGAGAAGCTTTCTTT. This chain links TRBV7-8 with TRBJ1-1, with D unclear. The germline gives CDR1 SGHVS, CDR2 FQNEAQ. With 3 bases removed from V and 8 bases from J, the gap between germline ends came to 10 bases. This CDR3 comprises 12 residues.

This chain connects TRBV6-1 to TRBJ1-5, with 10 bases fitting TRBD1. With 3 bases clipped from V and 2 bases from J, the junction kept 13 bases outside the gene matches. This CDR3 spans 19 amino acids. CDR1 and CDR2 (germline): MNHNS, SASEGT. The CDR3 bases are TGTGCCAGCAGTGACCCTAAGGGGACAGGGGTTTTGGGCAATCAGCCCCAGCATTTT. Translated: CASSDPKGTGVLGNQPQHF.

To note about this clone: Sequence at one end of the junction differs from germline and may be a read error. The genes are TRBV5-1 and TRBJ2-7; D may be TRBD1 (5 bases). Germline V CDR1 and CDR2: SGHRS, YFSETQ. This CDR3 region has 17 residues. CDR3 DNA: TGCACCAGCAGCTTGGCTTCTCAGGGTCCCTCTTCCTACGAGCAGTACTTC. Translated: CTSSLASQGPSSYEQYF. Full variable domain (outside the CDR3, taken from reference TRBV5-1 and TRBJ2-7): KAGVTQTPRYLIKTRGQQVTLSCSPISGHRSVSWYQQTPGQGLQFLFEYFSETQRNKGNFPGRFSGRQFSNSRSEMNVSTLELGDSALYLCTSSLASQGPSSYEQYFGPGTRLTVT.